Listed below are T cell receptor beta chains from one sample, sequenced in a study of T cells expressing NK-cell markers. From its re-call of the 5' RACE reads, TCRdb lists each CDR3 protein once, without DNA. The sample data list some 120,000 distinct CDR3 sequences. What was sequenced was blood T cells: a sorted CD56 or NKG2C T cell subset, CD4+ or CD8+ T cells, or bulk PBMC T cells (not recorded which). The receptor set was obtained from a woman aged 18 to 75 in good health. CDR3s include the opening cysteine and the closing phenylalanine or tryptophan.

TRBJ1-1	TRBV3-1	CASSQVAGTAFFEAFF
TRBJ2-5	TRBV9	CASSVGVAGGRRETQYF
TRBJ2-2	TRBV6-5	CASSYLDTGELFF
TRBJ2-2	TRBV7-3	CASSLDGQRATGELFF
TRBJ2-1	TRBV4-1	CASSPSAGQQKSYNEQFF
TRBJ2-6	TRBV5-5	CASSLGLGAGANVLTF
TRBJ2-3	TRBV27	CASSFSSLRTDTQYF
TRBJ2-3	TRBV11-2	CASSFLGLAGGYTDTQYF
TRBJ2-3	TRBV12-3/TRBV12-4	CASSFGTGSTDTQYF
TRBJ2-1	TRBV5-4	CASSLASTRYNEQFF
TRBJ1-1	TRBV11-2	CASSYFGNTEAFF
TRBJ1-4	TRBV7-6	CASSATGPGNEKLFF
TRBJ1-2	TRBV11-2	CASSSPPGQVIYGYTF
TRBJ1-5	TRBV12-3/TRBV12-4	CASSLVWEGEQGRQPQHF
TRBJ1-5	TRBV7-9	CASSPETGRYSNQPQHF
TRBJ2-5	TRBV3-1	CASSQDLVGETQYF
TRBJ2-1	TRBV27	CASSLFNEQFF
TRBJ2-1	TRBV7-2	CASSVTSGVLNEQFF
TRBJ1-2	TRBV20-1	CSARDWGQFAGYGYTF
TRBJ1-5	TRBV5-1	CASSFDRNQPQHF
TRBJ2-5	TRBV10-1	CANSTGAETQYF
TRBJ1-2	TRBV29-1	CSVLGQGHNLDGYTF
TRBJ2-1	TRBV12-3/TRBV12-4	CASRGAGQGGWQFF
TRBJ1-1	TRBV3-1	CASSREAANTEAFF
TRBJ2-3	TRBV12-3/TRBV12-4	CASSRPWDTQYF
TRBJ2-3	TRBV7-9	CASSLALSGTDTQYF
TRBJ1-2	TRBV7-9	CASSSFMVYGYTF
TRBJ2-2	TRBV12-3/TRBV12-4	CASSLNDPTGELFF
TRBJ1-4	TRBV5-6	CASSGFGGSEKLFF
TRBJ1-2	TRBV6-5	CASSYSRQDYGYTF
TRBJ2-7	TRBV15	CATSREASGVSYEQYF
TRBJ1-3	TRBV4-3	CASSQGLGTEVFGNTIYF
TRBJ2-1	TRBV20-1	CSASILKRGEQFF
TRBJ1-4	TRBV7-2	CASGGGAGGELFF
TRBJ2-2	TRBV6-2/TRBV6-3	CASSTGTPVSGELFF
TRBJ1-2	TRBV29-1	CSVEVGIYHYGYTF
TRBJ2-2	TRBV2	CASRQGPNTGELFF
TRBJ1-2	TRBV4-1	CASSQVGRGDAYGYTF
TRBJ2-5	TRBV7-2	CASSSRKETQYF
TRBJ1-5	TRBV5-6	CASSIGGYQPQHF
TRBJ2-7	TRBV27	CASSFGDAYEQYF
TRBJ2-1	TRBV5-1	CASSSTGSNEQFF
TRBJ1-2	TRBV5-5	CASSPTGERGYGYTF
TRBJ1-1	TRBV7-2	CASSVGRGGNTEAFF
TRBJ1-5	TRBV15	CATSLRGQSNQPQHF
TRBJ1-1	TRBV9	CASSPPPGQNTEAFF
TRBJ2-7	TRBV20-1	CSARVPGEGYEQYF
TRBJ1-1	TRBV18	CASSPTANTEAFF
TRBJ2-1	TRBV20-1	CSANAGRSYNEQFF
TRBJ2-1	TRBV28	CASSFTPDEQFF
TRBJ1-3	TRBV7-2	CASSLALADTIYF
TRBJ2-5	TRBV20-1	CSAREREGLYSETQYF
TRBJ2-7	TRBV12-3/TRBV12-4	CASSLSPSDGRYEQYF
TRBJ2-1	TRBV25-1	CASSVKGPEQFF
TRBJ2-6	TRBV19	CASSISHRGLSGANVLTF
TRBJ2-1	TRBV11-2	CASRIPDGLAGGPSSYNEQFF
TRBJ2-2	TRBV7-9	CASSAEGRATRELFF